What follows are 26 T cell receptor beta chains derived from one specimen sequenced in a study of identical twins. TCRdb fed the 5' RACE reads into MiXCR, producing one record per CDR3 protein. This table holds 350,000 to 600,000 distinct CDR3 sequences, 12% to 15% found once. The sample was also reused in another study, on yellow fever vaccine responses in identical twins.

Sample: CD4+ T cells sorted from blood. The receptors here all came from a woman aged 18-30 years in good health.

This clonotype was found a few times. The chain recombines TRBV25-1 with TRBJ2-2; weak D call: TRBD2 (6 bases). In germline, CDR1 is MGHDK, CDR2 SYGVNS. This CDR3 region has 16 residues. V lost 1 base and J 4 bases, leaving 13 bases between the germline ends. CDR3 in amino acids: CASSESGRGGTGELFF. The CDR3 coding sequence is TGTGCCAGCAGTGAATCCGGAAGGGGAGGCACCGGGGAGCTGTTTTTT. Variable domain in full (rest from reference TRBV25-1 and TRBJ2-2): EADIYQTPRYLVIGTGKKITLECSQTMGHDKMYWYQQDPGMELHLIHYSYGVNSTEKGDLSSESTVSRIRTEHFPLTLESARPSHTSQYLCASSESGRGGTGELFFGEGSRLTVL.

This sequence joins TRBV20-1 and TRBJ2-1; TRBD2 matches 9 bases. J was trimmed by 5 bases and V by 2 bases; bases with no gene match: 7. CDR1 and CDR2 (germline): DFQATT, SNEGSKA (reference sequence). The CDR3 totals 15 residues. In DNA, the CDR3 is TGCAGTGCTAGACCTGGGCTAGCGGGGCACAATGAGCAGTTCTTC. It is translated as CSARPGLAGHNEQFF.

The chain employs TRBV5-5 and TRBJ1-5; TRBD1 matches 7 bases. Unmatched junction bases numbered 10, after V lost 4 bases and J lost 9 bases. Germline values: CDR1 SGHKS, CDR2 YYEKEE (reference sequence). The CDR3 sequence is 14 residues long. CDR3 sequence reads: CASSLRTGAGPQHF. The DNA for the CDR3 is TGTGCCAGCAGCCTACGGACAGGAGCTGGGCCCCAGCATTTT.

The rearrangement joins TRBV10-3 to TRBJ2-3; TRBD2 matches 15 bases. Germline values: CDR1 ENHRY, CDR2 SYGVKD. The V segment lost 6 bases and the J segment 0 bases; nucleotides outside the gene matches: 4. The CDR3 is 17 residues long. CDR3: CAISGTSGGTSTDTQYF. DNA of the CDR3: TGTGCCATCAGCGGGACTAGCGGGGGGACTAGCACAGATACGCAGTATTTT.

In this sample, this clonotype turned up once. The J gene is TRBJ2-3, the V gene TRBV19; TRBD2 matches at 14 bases. The CDR3 runs 17 residues. In germline, CDR1 is LNHDA, CDR2 SQIVND (reference sequence). V lost 3 bases and J lost 2; bases outside the gene matches: 4. CDR3 nucleotides: TGTGCCAGTAGTATCGCGACTAGCGGGAGGGCCACAGATACGCAGTATTTT. It is translated as CASSIATSGRATDTQYF.

The genes are TRBV7-6 and TRBJ2-7; TRBD1 is a possible D gene (5 bases). The CDR3 loop spans 15 amino acids. The germline CDR1 and CDR2 sequences are SGHVS and FNYEAQ. Trimming left V 4 bases short and J 2 bases short, with 15 bases between. Here the CDR3 reads CASSSQTDSAYEQYF. CDR3 coding DNA: TGTGCCAGCAGCTCCCAGACTGACAGCGCCTACGAGCAGTACTTC.

There are a few counts of this clonotype. The DNA of the CDR3 is TGTGCCAGTCAGAGACAGGATAACACCGGGGAGCTGTTTTTT. This sequence encodes CASQRQDNTGELFF. The chain recombines TRBV6-1 with TRBJ2-2, with D tentatively TRBD1 (6 bases). Germline values: CDR1 MNHNS, CDR2 SASEGT. The V gene lost 9 bases and the J gene lost 2 bases, with 13 bases spanning the gap. The CDR3 runs to 14 residues.

This clonotype was seen only a few times. The chain combines TRBV7-9 with TRBJ2-7, with D uncertain. The V end lost 5 bases, the J end lost 5 bases, and 16 bases lay between the germline ends. In germline, CDR1 is SEHNR, CDR2 FQNEAQ (reference sequence). This CDR3 has 14 residues. CDR3 sequence: CASSRSGSGDEQYF. The CDR3 bases are TGTGCCAGCAGCAGATCCGGGTCCGGAGACGAGCAGTACTTC. The full variable domain, in which reference TRBV7-9 and TRBJ2-7 provide the parts outside the CDR3, is DTGVSQNPRHKITKRGQNVTFRCDPISEHNRLYWYRQTLGQGPEFLTYFQNEAQLEKSRLLSDRFSAERPKGSFSTLEIQRTEQGDSAMYLCASSRSGSGDEQYFGPGTRLTVT.

The chain combines TRBV6-5 with TRBJ2-1; D unclear. The CDR3 has 14 residues. V was pared by 2 bases and J by 8 bases, with 13 bases between. Germline V gives CDR1 MNHEY, CDR2 SVGAGI. CDR3 DNA: TGTGCCAGCAGTTACGAGTCAGCAGGCGATGAGCAGTTCTTC. Translating gives CASSYESAGDEQFF.

The J gene is TRBJ1-2, the V gene TRBV29-1; D gene uncertain. Germline assignment: CDR1 SQVTM and CDR2 ANQGSEA. CDR3 length: 11 residues. The V end lost 6 bases, the J end lost 5 bases, and 10 bases lay between the germline ends. The CDR3 nucleotides are TGCAGCGTCCTAGACGGTTATGGCTACACCTTC. It translates to CSVLDGYGYTF.

This clonotype was seen more than once but under ten times. The V and J genes are TRBV5-1 and TRBJ2-1; tentatively, D is TRBD2 (6 bases). Deletions cut 0 bases from V and 5 bases from J, with 21 bases between. The CDR3 sequence is 18 residues long. Germline-derived CDR1 and CDR2 are SGHRS and YFSETQ. As DNA, the CDR3 is TGCGCCAGCAGCTTGGCCAACGCTCGGGGGAGTCCCAACAATGAGCAGTTCTTC. Encoded protein: CASSLANARGSPNNEQFF.

This clonotype was recorded many times. The chain couples TRBV11-2 to TRBJ2-5; D possibly corresponds to TRBD2 (6 bases). The V end lost 3 bases, the J end lost 5 bases, and 16 bases lay between the germline ends. CDR1 and CDR2 (germline): SGHAT, FQNNGV. This CDR3 region has 15 residues. This CDR3 is CASSFRISGGETQYF. The CDR3 DNA is TGTGCCAGCAGCTTTAGGATTTCTGGGGGGGAGACCCAGTACTTC. Full variable domain (remainder filled in from reference TRBV11-2 and TRBJ2-5): EAGVAQSPRYKIIEKRQSVAFWCNPISGHATLYWYQQILGQGPKLLIQFQNNGVVDDSQLPKDRFSAERLKGVDSTLKIQPAKLEDSAVYLCASSFRISGGETQYFGPGTRLLVL.

V is TRBV20-1 and J is TRBJ2-5, with D hard to call. V was cut by 5 bases and J by 5 bases, with 12 bases left in between. The CDR3 has 12 residues. The germline V gene encodes CDR1 DFQATT and CDR2 SNEGSKA (reference sequence). CDR3 DNA sequence: TGCAGTGCTGGGCGCGTCCGTGAGACCCAGTACTTC. Its protein product is CSAGRVRETQYF.

This clonotype has only a few counts. The chain carries TRBV14 and TRBJ2-1; D is perhaps TRBD2 (6 bases). Germline V lookup: CDR1 SGHDN, CDR2 FVKESK. The CDR3 extends over 15 amino acids. With 4 bases removed from V and 2 bases from J, the gap between germline ends came to 12 bases. The CDR3 region has the DNA TGTGCCAGCAGCCGACTAGGAGGAACCTACAATGAGCAGTTCTTC. It is translated as CASSRLGGTYNEQFF.

This rearrangement joins TRBV29-1 to TRBJ2-7; TRBD1 aligns across 7 bases. Germline V gives CDR1 SQVTM, CDR2 ANQGSEA. Losses at the gene ends were 4 bases for V and 2 bases for J; bases not matched to a gene: 11. The CDR3 spans 15 residues. The chain's CDR3 is CSVAYRGTEPYEQYF. The CDR3 nucleotides are TGCAGCGTTGCCTACCGTGGGACAGAGCCCTACGAGCAGTACTTC.

This clonotype occurred a few times. This chain links TRBV7-2 with TRBJ1-5; D gene ambiguous. CDR1 is SGHTA, CDR2 FQGNSA, per germline. There are 14 residues in the CDR3. Trimming took 5 bases from V and 1 from J, leaving 9 bases between them. Here the CDR3 DNA reads TGTGCCAGCAGCCGACATGTCAGCAATCAGCCCCAGCATTTT. It encodes CASSRHVSNQPQHF.

This clonotype was counted between two and nine times. The CDR3 protein is CSAFKGGPSYNEQFF. CDR3 bases: TGCAGCGCGTTTAAGGGGGGACCAAGTTACAATGAGCAGTTCTTC. This rearrangement joins TRBV20-1 to TRBJ2-1, with D perhaps TRBD1 or TRBD2 (6 bases each). The CDR3 runs 15 residues. Looked up from germline, CDR1 is DFQATT and CDR2 is SNEGSKA (reference sequence).

V is TRBV20-1 and J is TRBJ2-5, with a tentative D call TRBD1 (6 bases). Germline V gene data show CDR1 as DFQATT and CDR2 as SNEGSKA (reference sequence). The CDR3 has 12 residues. The V end was cut by 2 bases, the J end by 2 bases, with 6 bases between. CDR3 residues: CSARQGQETQYF. The CDR3 nucleotides are TGCAGTGCTAGACAGGGGCAAGAGACCCAGTACTTC.

V and J are TRBV11-1 and TRBJ2-1; no clear D gene. The CDR3 is 15 residues long. Germline-derived CDR1 and CDR2 are SGHAT and FQDESV (reference sequence). V shed 2 bases and J shed 9 bases, with 17 bases lying between them. The CDR3 region has the DNA TGTGCCAGCAGCTTAATCGCGGCCCTCCCGGGTGAGCAGTTCTTC. It translates to CASSLIAALPGEQFF.

The rearrangement joins TRBV21-1 to TRBJ2-7; TRBD1 was called by the table and not checked on the DNA. TRBV21-1 is labeled a pseudogene. The CDR3 has 14 residues. CDR3 nucleotide sequence: TGTGCCCATGGTTGTAGGGGGCGTAGCTACGAGCAGTACTTC. Residues: CAHGCRGRSYEQYF.

V gene TRBV2 combines with J gene TRBJ2-2; TRBD2 is a possible D gene (5 bases). Germline V gives CDR1 SNHLY, CDR2 FYNNEI. V was clipped by 7 bases and J by 4 bases, with 16 bases between them. This CDR3 region has 15 residues. The CDR3 loop is CASIGGFESTGELFF. The CDR3 DNA follows: TGTGCCAGCATAGGCGGGTTTGAGAGCACCGGGGAGCTGTTTTTT. Full variable domain (remainder filled in from reference TRBV2 and TRBJ2-2): EPEVTQTPSHQVTQMGQEVILRCVPISNHLYFYWYRQILGQKVEFLVSFYNNEISEKSEIFDDQFSVERPDGSNFTLKIRSTKLEDSAMYFCASIGGFESTGELFFGEGSRLTVL.

This clonotype was counted between two and nine times. The rearrangement uses TRBV9 and TRBJ2-3; D is ambiguous. This CDR3 has 14 residues. Trimming cost V 0 bases and J 6 bases, with 11 bases left between them. CDR1 SGDLS and CDR2 YYNGEE come from the germline V gene. CDR3 sequence reads: CASSVGPPPDTQYF. CDR3 coding DNA: TGTGCCAGCAGCGTAGGACCCCCCCCCGATACGCAGTATTTT.

This clonotype was recorded only once. The rearrangement links TRBV28 to TRBJ2-7; 7 nucleotides align to TRBD2. The length of the CDR3 is 12 residues. Germline V gives CDR1 MDHEN, CDR2 SYDVKM. J gave up 3 bases and V 5 bases, and 1 base lay outside the gene matches. CDR3 coding DNA: TGTGCCAGCAGTACTAGCGTCTACGAGCAGTACTTC. Its translation is CASSTSVYEQYF.

The table lists this clonotype with many counts. This sequence joins TRBV12-3 or TRBV12-4 and TRBJ1-1; D gene uncertain. This CDR3 is 15 amino acids long. The V end was cut by 5 bases, the J end by 5 bases, with 18 bases between. The CDR3 nucleotides read TGTGCCAGCAGTCCGCCCCCCGGAGGGAGAACTGAAGCTTTCTTT. This translates into CASSPPPGGRTEAFF.

This clonotype has only a few counts. The rearrangement links TRBV3-1 to TRBJ2-5; 7 bases agree with TRBD2. Trimming at V came to 1 base and at J to 5 bases, leaving 4 bases not matched to a gene. Germline CDR1 is LGHDT and CDR2 is YNNKEL (reference sequence). The CDR3 has 14 residues. The CDR3 loop is CASSQGGGFETQYF. DNA for the CDR3: TGTGCCAGCAGCCAAGGGGGGGGGTTCGAGACCCAGTACTTC.

This clonotype showed up just a few times. V is TRBV29-1 and J is TRBJ1-1; the D is unclear. CDR3 size: 14 residues. The V end was cut by 2 bases, the J end by 5 bases, with 15 bases between. The germline V gene has CDR1 SQVTM and CDR2 ANQGSEA. The CDR3 sequence is CSVEWEGANTEAFF. CDR3 DNA: TGCAGCGTTGAATGGGAGGGCGCAAATACTGAAGCTTTCTTT.